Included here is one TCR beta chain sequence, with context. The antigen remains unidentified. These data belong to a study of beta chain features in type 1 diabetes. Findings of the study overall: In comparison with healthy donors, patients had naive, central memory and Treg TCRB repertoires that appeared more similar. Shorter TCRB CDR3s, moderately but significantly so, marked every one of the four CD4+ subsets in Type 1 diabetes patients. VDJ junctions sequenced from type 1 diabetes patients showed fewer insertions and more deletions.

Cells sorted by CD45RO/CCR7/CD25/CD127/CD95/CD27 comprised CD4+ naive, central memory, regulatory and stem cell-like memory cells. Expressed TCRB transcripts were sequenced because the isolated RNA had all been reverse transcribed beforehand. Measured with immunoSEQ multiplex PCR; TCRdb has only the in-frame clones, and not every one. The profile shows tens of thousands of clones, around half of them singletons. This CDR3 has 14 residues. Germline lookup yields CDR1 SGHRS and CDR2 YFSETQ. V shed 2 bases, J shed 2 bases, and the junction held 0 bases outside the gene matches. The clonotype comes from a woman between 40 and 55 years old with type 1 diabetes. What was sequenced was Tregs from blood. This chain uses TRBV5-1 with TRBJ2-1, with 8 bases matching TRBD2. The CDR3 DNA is TGCGCCAGCAGCTTTAGCGGGGCCTACAATGAGCAGTTCTTC. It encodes CASSFSGAYNEQFF.